The 18 T cell receptor beta chains in this list originate from one sample, sequenced in a study of human T cells and chemical hapten exposure. As to time point: pre-sensitization, week 0. This sample's treatment: therapeutic diphenylcyclopropenone sensitization with weekly scalp DPC. TCRdb redid the calling of the RACE reads with MiXCR, one entry per CDR3 protein. The data contain about 250,000 distinct CDR3 sequences, 7.7% of them seen just once; the ten biggest clones take up 0.9% to 1.5%. Specimen: whole blood, collected in connection with sensitization to the hapten diphenylcyclopropenone (DPC). These receptors originate from a man between 18 and 29 years old with alopecia areata. Some clones in this sample may be carry-over from other donors' samples.

The chain recombines TRBV28 with TRBJ2-7; maybe TRBD2 (6 bases). Trimming removed 5 bases at V and 7 bases at J, with 18 bases between. Looked up from germline, CDR1 is MDHEN and CDR2 is SYDVKM. The length of the CDR3 is 14 residues. The CDR3 here is CASSAGLEVREQYF. CDR3 coding DNA: TGTGCCAGCAGTGCGGGGCTAGAAGTCCGGGAGCAGTACTTC.

The chain has TRBV12-3 or TRBV12-4 and TRBJ2-3, with 15 bases that match TRBD2. V shed 9 bases and J 2 bases; nucleotides not matched to a gene: 6. The CDR3 runs 16 residues. The CDR3 nucleotides are TGTGCCAGTGCTGGACTAGCGGGGGGGATCACAGATACGCAGTATTTT. This encodes CASAGLAGGITDTQYF.

V usage is TRBV12-3 or TRBV12-4 and J usage is TRBJ1-1; D is undetermined. CDR3 length equals 13 residues. V shed 7 bases and J shed 1 base, with 10 bases lying between them. CDR3 coding DNA: TGTGCCAGCATCGGGGATGGGAACACTGAAGCTTTCTTT. Its translation is CASIGDGNTEAFF.

The CDR3 reads CASTDRGATILAGYTF. Written as DNA, the CDR3 is TGTGCCAGCACTGATCGGGGGGCCACTATTCTCGCTGGCTACACCTTC. The rearrangement joins TRBV6-2 or TRBV6-3 to TRBJ1-2; D might be TRBD1 (6 bases). CDR3 size: 16 residues. The V and J ends lost 7 bases and 7 bases respectively, with 25 bases between them. Germline loops: CDR1 MNHEY, CDR2 SVGEGT.

The CDR3, as DNA: TGTGCCAGCAGCCAAGATTATATGACGGTAGCGGGGGCGTCAGATACGCAGTATTTT. Translating gives CASSQDYMTVAGASDTQYF. This chain connects TRBV3-1 to TRBJ2-3; 9 bases map to TRBD2. Per the germline V gene, CDR1 is LGHDT and CDR2 is YNNKEL (reference sequence). V shed 0 bases, J shed 4 bases, and the junction held 14 bases outside the gene matches. CDR3 length: 19 residues.

This clonotype was observed a handful of times. V and J are TRBV5-6 and TRBJ2-3; D might be TRBD1 (6 bases). CDR1 is SGHDT and CDR2 is YYEEEE in the germline V gene. With 0 bases removed from V and 2 bases from J, the gap between germline ends came to 10 bases. This CDR3 has 15 residues. CDR3 in amino acids: CASSLGGLDTDTQYF. The DNA of the CDR3 is TGTGCCAGCAGCTTGGGGGGGCTAGACACAGATACGCAGTATTTT.

The V gene is TRBV25-1, the J gene TRBJ1-1; maybe TRBD1 (6 bases). Between the trimmed V and J ends, which lost 5 bases and 4 bases, there was a span of 17 bases. The CDR3 is 15 amino acids. Germline CDR1 is MGHDK and CDR2 is SYGVNS. The CDR3, as DNA: TGTGCCAGCAGTAAGGGGGAAGTTAGGTTCACTGAAGCTTTCTTT. Encoded protein: CASSKGEVRFTEAFF.

The chain joins TRBV10-1 to TRBJ2-3, with D tentatively TRBD2 (6 bases). V lost 4 bases and J 6 bases, leaving 14 bases between the germline ends. CDR3 length: 14 residues. Germline CDR1 and CDR2: WNHNN and SYGVQD (reference sequence). The CDR3 DNA sequence: TGCGCCAGCAGTGCCGGGACTCAGTCGGATACGCAGTATTTT. As protein: CASSAGTQSDTQYF.

Only a few counts were recorded for this clonotype. The gene calls are TRBV20-1 and TRBJ1-1, with D possibly being TRBD1 (5 bases). The V gene lost 4 bases and the J gene lost 4 bases, with 25 bases spanning the gap. Germline V gene lookup returns CDR1 DFQATT and CDR2 SNEGSKA (reference sequence). CDR3 size: 17 residues. The CDR3 loop is CSAKIGSLRRGSTEAFF. CDR3 coding DNA: TGCAGTGCTAAAATAGGGAGTCTCCGCCGGGGGAGCACTGAAGCTTTCTTT.

The chain employs TRBV5-6 and TRBJ1-5, with D hard to call. This CDR3 is built from 15 residues. In germline, CDR1 is SGHDT, CDR2 YYEEEE. Trimming left V 0 bases short and J 0 bases short, with 7 bases between. CDR3 loop: CASSLASVSNQPQHF. CDR3 DNA: TGTGCCAGCAGCTTGGCCAGCGTTAGCAATCAGCCCCAGCATTTT.

This clonotype was picked up a small number of times. The V gene is TRBV12-5, the J gene TRBJ1-1, with TRBD1 matching 9 bases. Trimming removed 5 bases from V and 4 bases from J; junction bases left unmatched: 5. Germline V CDR1 and CDR2: LGHNT, FRNRAP. CDR3 length equals 14 residues. CDR3 coding DNA: TGTGCTAGTGGTCTCGGACAGGGGAGCACTGAAGCTTTCTTT. Protein: CASGLGQGSTEAFF.

The chain uses TRBV5-1 and TRBJ2-7, with 7 nucleotides matching TRBD1. V was clipped by 7 bases and J by 1 base; unmatched bases: 5. Germline V gene lookup returns CDR1 SGHRS and CDR2 YFSETQ. The CDR3 is made up of 13 amino acids. This CDR3 reads CASRRDSSYEQYV. The CDR3 DNA reads TGCGCCAGCCGCCGGGACAGTTCCTACGAGCAGTACGTC.

This clonotype was counted a few times. CDR3 loop: CASSLRDRVLFLNTEAFF. In nucleotides, the CDR3 is TGTGCCAGCAGCTTGAGGGACAGGGTTCTTTTTTTGAACACTGAAGCTTTCTTT. The chain carries TRBV7-2 and TRBJ1-1, with 9 bases identical to TRBD1. The CDR3 covers 18 residues. J was trimmed by 0 bases and V by 3 bases; bases with no gene match: 11. Germline V gene data show CDR1 as SGHTA and CDR2 as FQGNSA. The full variable domain, rest sourced from reference TRBV7-2 and TRBJ1-1, is GAGVSQSPSNKVTEKGKDVELRCDPISGHTALYWYRQSLGQGLEFLIYFQGNSAPDKSGLPSDRFSAERTGGSVSTLTIQRTQQEDSAVYLCASSLRDRVLFLNTEAFFGQGTRLTVV.

As concerns this clonotype: One junction end does not reproduce the germline sequence, and a read error may be involved. The V and J genes are TRBV11-3 and TRBJ2-3; the D gene is possibly TRBD2 (6 bases). There are 15 residues in the CDR3. CDR1 and CDR2 from the germline V gene are SGHNT and YENEEA. CDR3 region: CASSSRGLFTVTQYF. CDR3 nucleotide sequence: TGTGCCAGCAGCTCTCGGGGACTTTTCACAGTTACGCAGTATTTT.

This clonotype has only a few counts. This chain joins TRBV3-1 and TRBJ2-7; weak D call: TRBD2 (5 bases). The CDR3 covers 13 residues. The germline V and J ends were trimmed by 4 bases and 3 bases, with 10 bases remaining between them. Germline CDR1 LGHDT, CDR2 YNNKEL (reference sequence). This CDR3 is CASSPGINYEQYF. Written as DNA, the CDR3 is TGTGCCAGCAGCCCCGGGATTAACTACGAGCAGTACTTC.

In this sample, this clonotype turned up a few times. The chain couples TRBV20-1 to TRBJ2-3; the match to TRBD2 covers 11 bases. Germline V gene lookup returns CDR1 DFQATT and CDR2 SNEGSKA (reference sequence). This CDR3 region has 16 residues. V gave up 3 bases and J gave up 2 bases; unmatched junction bases: 7. The CDR3 spells CSASLLAGAYTDTQYF. The CDR3 DNA is TGCAGTGCTAGCCTACTAGCGGGGGCCTACACAGATACGCAGTATTTT.

This clonotype was seen many times. This chain links TRBV6-6 with TRBJ1-2; D ambiguous. V gave up 2 bases and J gave up 5 bases, with 9 bases separating them. The CDR3 has 13 residues. Germline-derived CDR1 and CDR2 are MNHNY and SVGAGI (reference sequence). CDR3 region: CASSYVTVYGYTF. The DNA of the CDR3 is TGTGCCAGCAGTTACGTTACAGTTTATGGCTACACCTTC.

The chain links TRBV7-2 to TRBJ2-5, with a weak D call TRBD2 (5 bases). V shed 3 bases and J shed 0 bases, with 17 bases lying between them. CDR3 length: 17 residues. Germline V gene lookup returns CDR1 SGHTA and CDR2 FQGNSA. The CDR3 reads CASSLVVALGYQETQYF. The DNA of the CDR3 is TGTGCCAGCAGCTTGGTTGTAGCGTTGGGGTACCAAGAGACCCAGTACTTC.